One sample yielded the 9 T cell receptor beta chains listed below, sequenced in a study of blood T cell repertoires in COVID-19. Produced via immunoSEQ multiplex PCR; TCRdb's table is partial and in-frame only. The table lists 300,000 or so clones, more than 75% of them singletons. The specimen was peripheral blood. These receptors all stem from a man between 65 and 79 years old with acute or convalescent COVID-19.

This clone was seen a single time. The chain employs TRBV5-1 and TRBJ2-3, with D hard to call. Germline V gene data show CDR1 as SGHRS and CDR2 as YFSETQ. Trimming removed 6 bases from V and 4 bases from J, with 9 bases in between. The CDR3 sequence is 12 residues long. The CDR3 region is CASMASADTQYF. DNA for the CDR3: TGCGCCAGCATGGCTAGTGCAGATACGCAGTATTTT.

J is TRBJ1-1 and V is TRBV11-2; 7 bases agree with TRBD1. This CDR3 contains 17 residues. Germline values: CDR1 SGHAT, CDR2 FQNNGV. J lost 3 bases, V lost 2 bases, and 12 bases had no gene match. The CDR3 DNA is TGTGCCAGCAGCTTACTAGGGACAGTCAGGTTCTACACTGAAGCTTTCTTT. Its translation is CASSLLGTVRFYTEAFF.

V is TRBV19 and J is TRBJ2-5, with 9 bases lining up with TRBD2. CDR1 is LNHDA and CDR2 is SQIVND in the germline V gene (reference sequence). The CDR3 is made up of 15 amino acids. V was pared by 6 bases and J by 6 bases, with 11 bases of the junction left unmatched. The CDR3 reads CASSPGLASRKTQYF. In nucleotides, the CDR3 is TGTGCCAGTAGCCCGGGACTAGCAAGTCGAAAGACCCAGTACTTC.

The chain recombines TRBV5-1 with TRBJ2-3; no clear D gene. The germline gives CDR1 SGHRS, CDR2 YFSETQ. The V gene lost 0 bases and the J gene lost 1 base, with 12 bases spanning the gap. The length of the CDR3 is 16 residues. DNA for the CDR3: TGCGCCAGCAGCTTGGCCTTGGCAGATGGCACAGATACGCAGTATTTT. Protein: CASSLALADGTDTQYF.

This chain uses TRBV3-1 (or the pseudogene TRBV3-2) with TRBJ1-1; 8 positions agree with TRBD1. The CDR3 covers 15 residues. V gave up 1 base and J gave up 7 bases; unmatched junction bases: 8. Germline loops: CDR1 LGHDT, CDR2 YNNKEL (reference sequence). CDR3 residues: CASSQGQGAIGEAFF. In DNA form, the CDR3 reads TGTGCCAGCAGCCAAGGTCAGGGGGCAATAGGTGAAGCTTTCTTT.

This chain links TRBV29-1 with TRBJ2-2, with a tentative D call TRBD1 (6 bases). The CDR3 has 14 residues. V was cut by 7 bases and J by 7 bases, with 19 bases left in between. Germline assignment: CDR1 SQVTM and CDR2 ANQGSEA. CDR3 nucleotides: TGCAGCGCACGGGACACACGAAATGGCGGGGAGCTGTTTTTT. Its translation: CSARDTRNGGELFF.

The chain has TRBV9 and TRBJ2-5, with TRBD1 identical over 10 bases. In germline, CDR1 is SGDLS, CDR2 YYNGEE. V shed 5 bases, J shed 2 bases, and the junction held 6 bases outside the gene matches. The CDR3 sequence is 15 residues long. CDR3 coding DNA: TGTGCCAGCAGTCGGGGACAGGGGAGGCAAGAGACCCAGTACTTC. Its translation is CASSRGQGRQETQYF.

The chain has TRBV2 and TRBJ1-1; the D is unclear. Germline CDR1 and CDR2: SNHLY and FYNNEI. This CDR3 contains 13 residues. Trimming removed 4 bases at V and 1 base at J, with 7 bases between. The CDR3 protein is CASSVSGNTEAFF. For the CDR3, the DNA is TGTGCCAGCAGTGTCTCCGGGAACACTGAAGCTTTCTTT.

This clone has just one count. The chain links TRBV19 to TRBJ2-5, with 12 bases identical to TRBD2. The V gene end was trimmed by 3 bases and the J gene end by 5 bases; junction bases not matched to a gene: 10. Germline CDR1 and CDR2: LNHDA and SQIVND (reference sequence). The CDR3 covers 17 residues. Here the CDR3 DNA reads TGTGCCAGTAGTATCGGGAAGACTAGCGGGAGTTCGGAGACCCAGTACTTC. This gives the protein CASSIGKTSGSSETQYF.